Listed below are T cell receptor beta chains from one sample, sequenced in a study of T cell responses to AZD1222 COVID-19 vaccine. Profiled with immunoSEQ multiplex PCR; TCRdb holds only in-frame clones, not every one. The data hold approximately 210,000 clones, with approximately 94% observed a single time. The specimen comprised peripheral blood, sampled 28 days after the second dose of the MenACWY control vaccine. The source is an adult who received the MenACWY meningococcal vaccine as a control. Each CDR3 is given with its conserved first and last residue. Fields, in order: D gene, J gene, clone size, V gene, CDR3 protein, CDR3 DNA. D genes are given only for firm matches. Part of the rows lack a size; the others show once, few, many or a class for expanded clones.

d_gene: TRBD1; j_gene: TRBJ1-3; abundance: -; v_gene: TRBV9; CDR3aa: CASSSGDRGGGNTIYF; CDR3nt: TGTGCCAGCAGCTCAGGGGACAGGGGCGGTGGAAACACCATATATTTT
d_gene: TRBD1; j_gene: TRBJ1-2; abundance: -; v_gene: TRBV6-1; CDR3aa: CASSRTGENYGYTF; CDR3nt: TGTGCCAGCAGCCGGACAGGAGAGAACTATGGCTACACCTTC
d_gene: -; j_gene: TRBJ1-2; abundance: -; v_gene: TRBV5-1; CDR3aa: CASSLSSGYGYTF; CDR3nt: TGCGCCAGCAGCTTGAGTTCGGGGTATGGCTACACCTTC
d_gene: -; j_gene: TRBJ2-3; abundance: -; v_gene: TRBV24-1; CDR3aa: CATSDPGRPTQYF; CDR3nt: TGTGCCACCAGTGACCCGGGACGCCCTACGCAGTATTTT
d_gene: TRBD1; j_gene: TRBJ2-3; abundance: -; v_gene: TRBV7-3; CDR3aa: CASSSLPGQVKDTQYF; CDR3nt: TGTGCCAGCAGCTCCTTACCGGGACAGGTGAAGGATACGCAGTATTTT
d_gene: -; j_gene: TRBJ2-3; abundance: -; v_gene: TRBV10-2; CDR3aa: CASGLAGDTQYF; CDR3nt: TGCGCCAGCGGGCTAGCAGGGGATACGCAGTATTTT
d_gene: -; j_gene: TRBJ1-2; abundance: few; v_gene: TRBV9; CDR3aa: CASSAELNGGYTF; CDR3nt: TGTGCCAGCAGCGCCGAACTAAACGGCGGCTACACCTTC
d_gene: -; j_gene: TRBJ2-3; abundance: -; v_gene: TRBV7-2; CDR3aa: CASSRPGRPSTDTQYF; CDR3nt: TGTGCCAGCAGTCGGCCGGGACGGCCTAGCACAGATACGCAGTATTTT
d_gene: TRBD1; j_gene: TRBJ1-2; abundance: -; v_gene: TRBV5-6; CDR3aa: CASSLAPDRGTLYGYTF; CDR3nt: TGTGCCAGCAGCTTGGCGCCCGACAGGGGTACCCTCTATGGCTACACCTTC
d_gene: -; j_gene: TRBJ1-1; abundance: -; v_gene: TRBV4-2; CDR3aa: CASSQGEVLNTEAFF; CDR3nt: TGTGCCAGCAGCCAAGGCGAGGTGTTGAACACTGAAGCTTTCTTT
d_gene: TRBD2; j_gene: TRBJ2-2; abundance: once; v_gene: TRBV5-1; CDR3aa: CASSALTSGSVTGELFF; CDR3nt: TGCGCCAGCAGCGCCCTGACTAGCGGGAGTGTTACCGGGGAGCTGTTTTTT
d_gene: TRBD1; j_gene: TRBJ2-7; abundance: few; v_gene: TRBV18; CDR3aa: CASSGIEGTGVNEQYF; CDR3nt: TGTGCCAGCTCAGGAATTGAAGGGACAGGGGTCAACGAGCAGTACTTC
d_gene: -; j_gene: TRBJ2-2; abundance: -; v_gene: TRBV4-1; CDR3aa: CASSPRRGANTGELFF; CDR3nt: TGCGCCAGCAGCCCTCGGCGAGGCGCGAACACCGGGGAGCTGTTTTTT
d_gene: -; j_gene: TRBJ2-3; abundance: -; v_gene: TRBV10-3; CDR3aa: CAISESRLSTDTQYF; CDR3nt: TGTGCCATCAGTGAGTCGAGATTAAGCACAGATACGCAGTATTTT
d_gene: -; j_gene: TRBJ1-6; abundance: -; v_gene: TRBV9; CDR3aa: CASSVGPEAYNSPLHF; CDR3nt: TGTGCCAGCAGCGTAGGCCCTGAGGCCTATAATTCACCCCTCCACTTT
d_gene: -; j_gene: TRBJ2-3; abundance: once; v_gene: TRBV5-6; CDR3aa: CASSPRGSLRVVDTQYF; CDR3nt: TGTGCCAGCAGCCCGAGGGGATCCCTCCGCGTAGTCGATACGCAGTATTTT
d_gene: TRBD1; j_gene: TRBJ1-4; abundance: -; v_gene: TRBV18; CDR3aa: CASSSGGINEKLFF; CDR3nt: TGTGCCAGCTCTTCAGGGGGCATTAATGAAAAACTGTTTTTT
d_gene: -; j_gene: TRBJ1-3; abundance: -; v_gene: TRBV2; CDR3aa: CASSELGVSGNTIYF; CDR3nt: TGTGCCAGCAGTGAGCTTGGAGTCTCTGGAAACACCATATATTTT
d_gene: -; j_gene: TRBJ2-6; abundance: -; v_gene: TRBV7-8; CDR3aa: CASSRAGANVLTF; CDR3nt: TGTGCCAGCAGCCGGGCTGGGGCCAACGTCCTGACTTTC
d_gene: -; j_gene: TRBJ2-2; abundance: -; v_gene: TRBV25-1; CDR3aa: CASSEHGGNTGELFF; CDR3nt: TGTGCCAGCAGTGAACACGGAGGGAACACCGGGGAGCTGTTTTTT
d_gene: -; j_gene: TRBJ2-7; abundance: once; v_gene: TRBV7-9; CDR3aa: CASSVSLDEQYF; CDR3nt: TGTGCCAGCAGCGTTTCGCTGGACGAGCAGTACTTC
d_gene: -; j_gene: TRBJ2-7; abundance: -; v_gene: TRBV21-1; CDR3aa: CASTLRGGETYEQYF; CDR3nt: TGTGCGAGCACCCTACGTGGGGGGGAAACCTACGAGCAGTACTTC
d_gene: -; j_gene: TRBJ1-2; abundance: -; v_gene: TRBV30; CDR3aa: CAWSVGGGYTF; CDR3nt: TGTGCCTGGAGTGTCGGCGGGGGCTACACCTTC
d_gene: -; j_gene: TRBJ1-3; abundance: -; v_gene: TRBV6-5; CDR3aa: CASSLTGSSGNTIYF; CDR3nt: TGTGCCAGCAGTTTAACAGGAAGCTCTGGAAACACCATATATTTT
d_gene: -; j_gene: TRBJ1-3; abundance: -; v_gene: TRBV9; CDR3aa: CASSVTGAVGNTIYF; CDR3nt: TGTGCCAGCAGCGTAACTGGGGCCGTCGGAAACACCATATATTTT
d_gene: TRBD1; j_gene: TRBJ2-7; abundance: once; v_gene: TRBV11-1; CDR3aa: CASSLGQGVPYEQYF; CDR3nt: TGTGCCAGCAGCTTGGGACAGGGAGTTCCCTACGAGCAGTACTTC
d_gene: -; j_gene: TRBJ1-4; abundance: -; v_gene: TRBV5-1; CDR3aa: CASSLAVWSANEKLFF; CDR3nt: TGCGCCAGCAGCTTGGCCGTATGGTCGGCTAATGAAAAACTGTTTTTT
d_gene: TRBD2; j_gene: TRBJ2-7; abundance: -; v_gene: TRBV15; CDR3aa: CATSIAGDQPYEQYF; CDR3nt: TGTGCCACCAGCATAGCGGGAGATCAACCCTACGAGCAGTACTTC
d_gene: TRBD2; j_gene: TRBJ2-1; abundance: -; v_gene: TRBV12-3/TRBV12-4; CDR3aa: CASSFGLAVEQFF; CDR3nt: TGTGCCAGCAGTTTTGGACTAGCGGTTGAGCAGTTCTTC
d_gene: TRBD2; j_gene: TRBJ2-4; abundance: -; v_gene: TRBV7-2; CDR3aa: CASSSSAGERAKNIQYF; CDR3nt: TGTGCCAGCAGCTCCTCGGCGGGGGAACGGGCCAAAAACATTCAGTACTTC
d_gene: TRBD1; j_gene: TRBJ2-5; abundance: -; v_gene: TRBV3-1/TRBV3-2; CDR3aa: CASSHGTATMETQYF; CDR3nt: TGTGCCAGCAGCCACGGGACAGCTACAATGGAGACCCAGTACTTC
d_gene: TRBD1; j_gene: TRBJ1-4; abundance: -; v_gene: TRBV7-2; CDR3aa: CASSLGGTGNEKLFF; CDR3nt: TGTGCCAGCAGCTTAGGGGGGACAGGGAATGAAAAACTGTTTTTT
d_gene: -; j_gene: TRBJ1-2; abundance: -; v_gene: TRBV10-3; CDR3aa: CATTTGSNYGYTF; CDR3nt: TGTGCCACCACCACGGGATCTAACTATGGCTACACCTTC
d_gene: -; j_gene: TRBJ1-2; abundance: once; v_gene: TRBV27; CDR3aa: CASRTAPWGGYTF; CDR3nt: TGTGCCAGCCGGACAGCTCCTTGGGGTGGCTACACCTTC
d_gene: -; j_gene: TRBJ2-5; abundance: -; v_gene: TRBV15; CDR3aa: CATSRMRQQETQYF; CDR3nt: TGTGCCACCAGCAGAATGAGGCAGCAAGAGACCCAGTACTTC
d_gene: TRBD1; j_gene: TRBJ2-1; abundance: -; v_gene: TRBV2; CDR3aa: CASSKPLDRGDNEQFF; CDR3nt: TGTGCCAGCAGTAAACCTCTGGACAGGGGGGACAATGAGCAGTTCTTC
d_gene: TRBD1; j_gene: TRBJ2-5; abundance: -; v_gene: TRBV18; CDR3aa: CASSPGTEETQYF; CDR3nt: TGTGCCAGCTCACCAGGGACAGAAGAGACCCAGTACTTC
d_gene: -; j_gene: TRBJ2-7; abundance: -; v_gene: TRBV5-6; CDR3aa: CASRNRDGPYEQYF; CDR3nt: TGTGCCAGCCGTAACCGGGACGGACCCTACGAGCAGTACTTC
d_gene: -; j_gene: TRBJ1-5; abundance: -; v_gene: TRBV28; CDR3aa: CASRIVNWPQHF; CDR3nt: TGTGCCAGCAGAATAGTCAATTGGCCCCAGCATTTT
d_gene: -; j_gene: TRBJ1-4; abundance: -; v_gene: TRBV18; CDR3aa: CASSPPNFGTTNEKLFF; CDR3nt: TGTGCCAGCTCACCACCTAACTTCGGAACAACTAATGAAAAACTGTTTTTT
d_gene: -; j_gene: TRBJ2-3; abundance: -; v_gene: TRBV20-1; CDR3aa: CSAGVTDTQYF; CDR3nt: TGCAGTGCAGGGGTCACAGATACGCAGTATTTT
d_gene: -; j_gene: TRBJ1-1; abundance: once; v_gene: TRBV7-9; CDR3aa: CAENAPGTEAFF; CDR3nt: TGTGCCGAGAACGCCCCGGGCACTGAAGCTTTCTTT
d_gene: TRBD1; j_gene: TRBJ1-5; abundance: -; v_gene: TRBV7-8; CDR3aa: CASSTREGQGARQPQHF; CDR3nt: TGTGCCAGCAGCACCCGAGAGGGGCAGGGGGCACGTCAGCCCCAGCATTTT
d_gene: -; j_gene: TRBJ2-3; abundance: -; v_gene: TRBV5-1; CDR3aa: CASSRSTDTQYF; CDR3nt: TGCGCCAGCAGCCGAAGCACAGATACGCAGTATTTT
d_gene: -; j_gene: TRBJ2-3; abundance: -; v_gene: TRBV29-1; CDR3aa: CSVEEPPAADTQYF; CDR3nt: TGCAGCGTTGAAGAACCCCCCGCCGCAGATACGCAGTATTTT
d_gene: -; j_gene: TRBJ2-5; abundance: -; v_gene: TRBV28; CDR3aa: CASNPTGGQEETQYF; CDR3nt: TGTGCCAGCAACCCGACCGGGGGGCAAGAGGAGACCCAGTACTTC
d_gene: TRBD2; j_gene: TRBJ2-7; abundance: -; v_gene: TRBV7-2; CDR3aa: CASSLDGGSVSYEQYF; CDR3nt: TGTGCCAGCAGCTTAGACGGGGGGTCGGTGTCCTACGAGCAGTACTTC
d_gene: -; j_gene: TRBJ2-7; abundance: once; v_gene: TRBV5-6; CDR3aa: CASSAVDSNLAYEQYF; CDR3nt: TGTGCCAGCAGCGCGGTGGACAGCAACCTGGCCTACGAGCAGTACTTC
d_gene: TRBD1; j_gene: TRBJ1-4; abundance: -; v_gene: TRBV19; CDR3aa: CASSIGGGGEKLFF; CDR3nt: TGTGCCAGTAGTATAGGAGGGGGCGGCGAAAAACTGTTTTTT
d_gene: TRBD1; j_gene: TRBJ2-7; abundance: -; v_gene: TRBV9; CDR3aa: CASSLRDRGYEQYF; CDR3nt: TGTGCCAGCAGCCTCCGGGACAGGGGCTACGAGCAGTACTTC
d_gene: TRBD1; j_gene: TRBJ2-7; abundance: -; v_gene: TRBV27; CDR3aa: CASSRGQGISYEQYF; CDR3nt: TGTGCCAGCAGCCGTGGACAGGGAATTTCCTACGAGCAGTACTTC
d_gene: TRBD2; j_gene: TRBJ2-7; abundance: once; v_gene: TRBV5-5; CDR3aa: CASSPSGGQPTYEQYF; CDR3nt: TGTGCCAGCAGCCCCTCGGGGGGGCAGCCGACCTACGAGCAGTACTTC